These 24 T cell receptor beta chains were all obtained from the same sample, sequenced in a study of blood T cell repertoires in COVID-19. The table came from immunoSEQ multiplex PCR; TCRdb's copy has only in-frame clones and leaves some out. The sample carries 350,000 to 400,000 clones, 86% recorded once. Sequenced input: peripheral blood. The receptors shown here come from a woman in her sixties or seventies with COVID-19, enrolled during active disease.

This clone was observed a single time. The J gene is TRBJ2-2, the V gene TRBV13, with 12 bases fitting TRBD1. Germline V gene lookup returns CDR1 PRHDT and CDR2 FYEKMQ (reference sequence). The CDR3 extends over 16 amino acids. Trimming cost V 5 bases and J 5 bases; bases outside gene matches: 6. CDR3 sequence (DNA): TGTGCCAGCAGCCTGGGACAGGGGGCATGGACCGGGGAGCTGTTTTTT. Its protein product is CASSLGQGAWTGELFF.

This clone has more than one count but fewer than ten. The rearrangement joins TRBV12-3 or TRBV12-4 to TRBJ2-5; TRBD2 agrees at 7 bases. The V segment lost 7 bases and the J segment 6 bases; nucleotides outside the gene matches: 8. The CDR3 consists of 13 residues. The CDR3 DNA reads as TGTGCCAGCACCCTGGGGGGGTCGAAGACCCAGTACTTC. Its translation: CASTLGGSKTQYF.

In nucleotides, the CDR3 is TGTGCCATCAGTGGTCGGGACGAGCAGTACTTC. This translates into CAISGRDEQYF. The chain recombines TRBV10-3 with TRBJ2-7; D remains ambiguous. The germline V gene encodes CDR1 ENHRY and CDR2 SYGVKD. The CDR3 contains 11 residues. Trimming left V 4 bases short and J 5 bases short, with 6 bases between.

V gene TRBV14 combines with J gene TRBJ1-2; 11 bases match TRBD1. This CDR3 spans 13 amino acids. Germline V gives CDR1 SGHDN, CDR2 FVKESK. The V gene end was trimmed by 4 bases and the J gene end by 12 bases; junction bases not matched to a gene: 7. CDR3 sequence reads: CASSRSGTGGNTF. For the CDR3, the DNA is TGTGCCAGCAGCCGCTCCGGGACAGGGGGAAACACCTTC.

The CDR3 spells CASSRGRGGTDTQYF. The CDR3 DNA sequence: TGCGCCAGCAGCCGAGGACGGGGAGGCACAGATACGCAGTATTTT. The V call is TRBV5-1, the J call TRBJ2-3; D might be TRBD2 (5 bases). The CDR3 is 15 amino acids. V was trimmed by 4 bases and J by 1 base, leaving 13 bases between them. Germline loops: CDR1 SGHRS, CDR2 YFSETQ.

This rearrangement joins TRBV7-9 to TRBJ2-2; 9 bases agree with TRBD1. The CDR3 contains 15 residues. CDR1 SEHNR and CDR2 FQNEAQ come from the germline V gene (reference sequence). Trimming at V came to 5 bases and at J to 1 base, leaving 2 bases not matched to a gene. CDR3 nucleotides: TGTGCCAGCAGCAAGGGACAGGGGAACACCGGGGAGCTGTTTTTT. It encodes CASSKGQGNTGELFF.

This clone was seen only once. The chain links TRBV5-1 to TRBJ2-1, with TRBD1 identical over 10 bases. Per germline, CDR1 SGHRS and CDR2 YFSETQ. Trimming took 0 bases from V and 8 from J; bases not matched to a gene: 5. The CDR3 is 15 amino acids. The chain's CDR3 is CASSLGQGALDEQFF. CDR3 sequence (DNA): TGCGCCAGCAGCTTGGGACAGGGGGCGCTCGATGAGCAGTTCTTC.

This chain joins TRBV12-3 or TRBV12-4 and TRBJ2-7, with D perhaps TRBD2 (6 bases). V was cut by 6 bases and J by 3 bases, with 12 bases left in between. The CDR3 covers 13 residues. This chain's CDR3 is CASRDTGDYEQYF. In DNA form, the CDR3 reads TGTGCCAGCAGGGATACGGGAGACTACGAGCAGTACTTC.

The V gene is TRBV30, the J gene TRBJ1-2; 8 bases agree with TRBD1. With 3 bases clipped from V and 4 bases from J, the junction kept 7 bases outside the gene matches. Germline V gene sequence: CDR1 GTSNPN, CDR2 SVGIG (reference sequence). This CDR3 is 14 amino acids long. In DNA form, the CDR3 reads TGTGCCTGGAGCCGACAGGGGATGGGCTATGGCTACACCTTC. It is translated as CAWSRQGMGYGYTF.

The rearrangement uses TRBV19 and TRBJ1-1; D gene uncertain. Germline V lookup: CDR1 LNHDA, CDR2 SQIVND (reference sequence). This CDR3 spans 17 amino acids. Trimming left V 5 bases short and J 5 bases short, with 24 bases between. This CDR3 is CASSPYPTDLDGTEAFF. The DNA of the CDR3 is TGTGCCAGTAGTCCATACCCCACCGACTTGGATGGTACTGAAGCTTTCTTT.

The CDR3 sequence: CASSFPAGGSYEQYF. The CDR3 bases are TGTGCCAGCAGCTTTCCAGCGGGGGGCTCCTACGAGCAGTACTTC. This chain joins TRBV5-5 and TRBJ2-7; 9 nucleotides line up with TRBD2. There are 15 residues in the CDR3. After removal of 2 bases from V and 0 bases from J, the junction contained 3 bases not matched to a gene. Germline lookup yields CDR1 SGHKS and CDR2 YYEKEE (reference sequence).

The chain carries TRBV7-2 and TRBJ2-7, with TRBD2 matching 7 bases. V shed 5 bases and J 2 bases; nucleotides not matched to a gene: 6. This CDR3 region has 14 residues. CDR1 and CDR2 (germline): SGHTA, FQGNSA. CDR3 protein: CASSTGGGAYEQYF. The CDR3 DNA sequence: TGTGCCAGCAGCACCGGCGGGGGAGCCTACGAGCAGTACTTC.

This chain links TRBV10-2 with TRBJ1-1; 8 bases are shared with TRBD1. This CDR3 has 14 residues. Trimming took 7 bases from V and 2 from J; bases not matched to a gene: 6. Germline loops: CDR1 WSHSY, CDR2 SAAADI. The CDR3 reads CASTLTGANTEAFF. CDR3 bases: TGCGCCAGCACTTTGACAGGGGCCAACACTGAAGCTTTCTTT.

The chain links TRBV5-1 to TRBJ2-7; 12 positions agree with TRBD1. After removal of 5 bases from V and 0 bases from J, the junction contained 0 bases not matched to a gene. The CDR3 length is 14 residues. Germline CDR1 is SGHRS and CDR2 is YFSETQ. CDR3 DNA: TGCGCCAGCAGGGGACAGGGGGCCTCCTACGAGCAGTACTTC. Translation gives CASRGQGASYEQYF. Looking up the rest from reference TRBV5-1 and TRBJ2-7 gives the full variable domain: KAGVTQTPRYLIKTRGQQVTLSCSPISGHRSVSWYQQTPGQGLQFLFEYFSETQRNKGNFPGRFSGRQFSNSRSEMNVSTLELGDSALYLCASRGQGASYEQYFGPGTRLTVT.

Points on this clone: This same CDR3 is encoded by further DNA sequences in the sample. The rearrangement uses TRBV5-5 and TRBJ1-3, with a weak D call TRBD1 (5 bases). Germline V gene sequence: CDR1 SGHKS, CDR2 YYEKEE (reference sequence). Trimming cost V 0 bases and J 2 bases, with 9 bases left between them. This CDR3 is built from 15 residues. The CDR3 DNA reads TGTGCCAGCAGCTTGGTTTGGGGGGCTGGAAACACCATATATTTT. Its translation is CASSLVWGAGNTIYF.

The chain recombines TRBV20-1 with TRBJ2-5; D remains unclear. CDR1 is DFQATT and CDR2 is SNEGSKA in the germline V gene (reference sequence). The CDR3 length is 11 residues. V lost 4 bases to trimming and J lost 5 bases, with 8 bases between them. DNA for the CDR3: TGCAGTGCTACGTTGCGGGAGACCCAGTACTTC. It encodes CSATLRETQYF.

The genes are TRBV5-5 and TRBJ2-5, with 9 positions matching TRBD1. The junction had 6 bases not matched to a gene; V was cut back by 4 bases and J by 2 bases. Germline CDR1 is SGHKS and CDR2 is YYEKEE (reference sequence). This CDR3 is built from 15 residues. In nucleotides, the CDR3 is TGTGCCAGCAGCCTGACAGGGGGGACTCAAGAGACCCAGTACTTC. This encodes CASSLTGGTQETQYF.

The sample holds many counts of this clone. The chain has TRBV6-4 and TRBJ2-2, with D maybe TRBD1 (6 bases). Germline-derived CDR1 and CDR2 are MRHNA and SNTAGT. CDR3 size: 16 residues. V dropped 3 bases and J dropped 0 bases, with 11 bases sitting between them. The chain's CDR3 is CASSEDSHSNTGELFF. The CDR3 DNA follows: TGTGCCAGCAGTGAGGACAGCCATTCGAACACCGGGGAGCTGTTTTTT.

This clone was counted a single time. DNA for the CDR3: TGCAGCGCCCGAAGAGGACAGAATGAGCAGTTCTTC. It specifies CSARRGQNEQFF. The chain carries TRBV29-1 and TRBJ2-1, with D perhaps matching TRBD1 (6 bases). The V end lost 7 bases, the J end lost 7 bases, and 14 bases lay between the germline ends. CDR3 length: 12 amino acids. Germline V lookup: CDR1 SQVTM, CDR2 ANQGSEA.

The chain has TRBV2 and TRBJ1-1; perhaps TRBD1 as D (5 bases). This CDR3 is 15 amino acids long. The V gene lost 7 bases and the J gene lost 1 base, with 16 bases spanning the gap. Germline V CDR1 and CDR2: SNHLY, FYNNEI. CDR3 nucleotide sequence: TGTGCCAGCACTGGCCCGGACACGCGGAACACTGAAGCTTTCTTT. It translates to CASTGPDTRNTEAFF.

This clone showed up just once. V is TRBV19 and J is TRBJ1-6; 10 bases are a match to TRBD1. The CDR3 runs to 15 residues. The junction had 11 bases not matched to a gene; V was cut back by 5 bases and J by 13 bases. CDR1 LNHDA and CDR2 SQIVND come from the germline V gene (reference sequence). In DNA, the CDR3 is TGTGCCAGTAGTGCCGGGACAGGGGCAGAAAGTCCCCTCCACTTT. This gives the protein CASSAGTGAESPLHF. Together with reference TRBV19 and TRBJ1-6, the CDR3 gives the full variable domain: DGGITQSPKYLFRKEGQNVTLSCEQNLNHDAMYWYRQDPGQGLRLIYYSQIVNDFQKGDIAEGYSVSREKKESFPLTVTSAQKNPTAFYLCASSAGTGAESPLHFGNGTRLTVT.

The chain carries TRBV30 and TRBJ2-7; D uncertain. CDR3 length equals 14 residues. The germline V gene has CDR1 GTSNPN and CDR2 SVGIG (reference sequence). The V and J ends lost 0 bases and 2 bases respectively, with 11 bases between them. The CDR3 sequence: CAWSVLRGPYEQYF. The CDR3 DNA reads TGTGCCTGGAGTGTACTTCGAGGCCCCTACGAGCAGTACTTC.

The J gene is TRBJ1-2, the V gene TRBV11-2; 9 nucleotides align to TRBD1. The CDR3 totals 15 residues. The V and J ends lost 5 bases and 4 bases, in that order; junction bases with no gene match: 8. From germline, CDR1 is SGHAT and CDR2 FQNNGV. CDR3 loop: CASSVGQGQGYGYTF. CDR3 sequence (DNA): TGTGCCAGCAGCGTAGGACAGGGGCAGGGCTATGGCTACACCTTC.

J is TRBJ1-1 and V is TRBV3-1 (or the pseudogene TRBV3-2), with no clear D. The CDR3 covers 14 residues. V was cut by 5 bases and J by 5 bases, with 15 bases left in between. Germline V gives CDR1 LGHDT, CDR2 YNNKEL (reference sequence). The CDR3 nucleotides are TGTGCCAGCAGCTTCGGGGAGTTTAGGACTGAAGCTTTCTTT. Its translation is CASSFGEFRTEAFF.